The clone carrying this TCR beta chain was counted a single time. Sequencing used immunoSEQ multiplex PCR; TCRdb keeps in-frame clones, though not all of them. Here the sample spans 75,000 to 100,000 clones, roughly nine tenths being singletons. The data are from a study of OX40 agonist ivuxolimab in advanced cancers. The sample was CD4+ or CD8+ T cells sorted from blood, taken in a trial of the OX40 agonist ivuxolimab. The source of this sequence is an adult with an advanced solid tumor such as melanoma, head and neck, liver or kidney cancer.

CDR3 nucleotide sequence: TGTGCCAGTAGTACCCTCGGTATAGGGGCCGGCAATCAGCCCCAGCATTTT. Its translation: CASSTLGIGAGNQPQHF. This chain links TRBV19 with TRBJ1-5, with D possibly matching TRBD1 (5 bases). V was clipped by 4 bases and J by 2 bases, with 18 bases between them. The germline V gene has CDR1 LNHDA and CDR2 SQIVND (reference sequence). The CDR3 contains 17 residues.